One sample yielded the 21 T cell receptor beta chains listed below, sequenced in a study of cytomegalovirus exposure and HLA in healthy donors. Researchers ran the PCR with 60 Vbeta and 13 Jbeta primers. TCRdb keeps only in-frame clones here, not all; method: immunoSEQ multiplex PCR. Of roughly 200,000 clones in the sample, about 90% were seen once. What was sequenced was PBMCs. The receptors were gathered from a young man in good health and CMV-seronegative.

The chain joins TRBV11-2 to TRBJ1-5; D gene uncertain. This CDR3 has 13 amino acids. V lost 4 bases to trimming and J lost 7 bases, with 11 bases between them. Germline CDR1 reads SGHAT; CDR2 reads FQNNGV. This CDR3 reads CASSSGVRQPQHF. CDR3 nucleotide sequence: TGTGCCAGCAGCTCCGGGGTGCGGCAGCCCCAGCATTTT.

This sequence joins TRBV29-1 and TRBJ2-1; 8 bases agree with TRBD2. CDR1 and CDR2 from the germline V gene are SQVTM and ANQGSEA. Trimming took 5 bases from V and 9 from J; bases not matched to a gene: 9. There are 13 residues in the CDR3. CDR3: CSVWASGSVEQFF. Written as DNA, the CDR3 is TGCAGCGTTTGGGCCAGCGGGAGCGTTGAGCAGTTCTTC.

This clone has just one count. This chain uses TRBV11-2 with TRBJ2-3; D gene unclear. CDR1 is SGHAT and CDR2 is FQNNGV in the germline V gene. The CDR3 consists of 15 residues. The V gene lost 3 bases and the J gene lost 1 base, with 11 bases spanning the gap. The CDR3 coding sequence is TGTGCCAGCAGCTTTAGTATCGAGGGCACAGATACGCAGTATTTT. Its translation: CASSFSIEGTDTQYF.

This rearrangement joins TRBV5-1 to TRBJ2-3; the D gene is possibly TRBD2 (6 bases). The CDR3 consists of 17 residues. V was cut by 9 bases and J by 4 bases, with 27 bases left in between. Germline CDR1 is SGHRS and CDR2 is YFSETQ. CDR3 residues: CANRGGETNKGADTQYF. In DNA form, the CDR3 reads TGCGCCAACCGGGGCGGGGAAACTAATAAAGGGGCAGATACGCAGTATTTT.

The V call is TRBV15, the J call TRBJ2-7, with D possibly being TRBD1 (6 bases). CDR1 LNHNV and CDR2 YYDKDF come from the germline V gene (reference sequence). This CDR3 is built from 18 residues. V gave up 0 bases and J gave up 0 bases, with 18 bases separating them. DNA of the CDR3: TGTGCCACCAGCAGAGAGGGTAGGGGGACGCCACTCTCCTACGAGCAGTACTTC. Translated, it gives CATSREGRGTPLSYEQYF.

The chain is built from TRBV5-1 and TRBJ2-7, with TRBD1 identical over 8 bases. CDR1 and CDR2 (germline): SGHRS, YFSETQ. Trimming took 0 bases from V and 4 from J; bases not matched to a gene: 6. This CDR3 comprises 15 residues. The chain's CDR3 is CASSLGLGQGYEQYF. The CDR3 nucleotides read TGCGCCAGCAGCTTGGGATTAGGACAGGGATACGAGCAGTACTTC. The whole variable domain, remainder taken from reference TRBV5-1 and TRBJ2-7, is KAGVTQTPRYLIKTRGQQVTLSCSPISGHRSVSWYQQTPGQGLQFLFEYFSETQRNKGNFPGRFSGRQFSNSRSEMNVSTLELGDSALYLCASSLGLGQGYEQYFGPGTRLTVT.

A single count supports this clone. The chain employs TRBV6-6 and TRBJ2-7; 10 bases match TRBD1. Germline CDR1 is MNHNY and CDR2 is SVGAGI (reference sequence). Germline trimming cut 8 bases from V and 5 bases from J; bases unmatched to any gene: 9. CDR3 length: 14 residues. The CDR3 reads CASSETGGINEQYF. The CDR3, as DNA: TGTGCCAGCTCGGAGACAGGGGGCATCAACGAGCAGTACTTC.

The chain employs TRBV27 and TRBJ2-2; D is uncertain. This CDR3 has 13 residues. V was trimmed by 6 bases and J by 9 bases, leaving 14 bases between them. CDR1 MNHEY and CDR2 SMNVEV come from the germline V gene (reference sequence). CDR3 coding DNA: TGTGCCAGCAGGGCAGCGTTCGAGCGGGAGCTGTTTTTT. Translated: CASRAAFERELFF.

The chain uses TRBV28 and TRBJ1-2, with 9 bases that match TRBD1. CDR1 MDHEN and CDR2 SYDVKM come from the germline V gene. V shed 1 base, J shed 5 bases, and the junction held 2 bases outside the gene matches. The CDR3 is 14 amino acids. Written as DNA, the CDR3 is TGTGCCAGCAGTTTATACAGGGGGCTGTATGGCTACACCTTC. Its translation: CASSLYRGLYGYTF.

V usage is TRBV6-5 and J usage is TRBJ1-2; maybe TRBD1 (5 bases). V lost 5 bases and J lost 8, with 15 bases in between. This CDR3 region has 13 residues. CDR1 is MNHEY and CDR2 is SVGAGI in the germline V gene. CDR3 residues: CASSRDSSLGYTF. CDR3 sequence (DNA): TGTGCCAGCAGTCGGGACTCCAGCCTAGGCTACACCTTC.

CDR3 in DNA: TGTGCCAGCAGCGTAGCGGGGAGCGCCTACTATGGCTACACCTTC. It is translated as CASSVAGSAYYGYTF. The gene calls are TRBV9 and TRBJ1-2, with no clear D. The CDR3 length is 15 residues. Trimming left V 0 bases short and J 3 bases short, with 12 bases between. Germline CDR1 is SGDLS and CDR2 is YYNGEE.

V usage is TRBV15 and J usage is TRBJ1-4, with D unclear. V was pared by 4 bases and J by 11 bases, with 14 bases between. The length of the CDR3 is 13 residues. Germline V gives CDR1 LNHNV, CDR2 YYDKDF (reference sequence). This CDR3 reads CATSILPPGKLFF. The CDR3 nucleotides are TGTGCCACCAGCATCCTCCCCCCTGGCAAACTGTTTTTT.

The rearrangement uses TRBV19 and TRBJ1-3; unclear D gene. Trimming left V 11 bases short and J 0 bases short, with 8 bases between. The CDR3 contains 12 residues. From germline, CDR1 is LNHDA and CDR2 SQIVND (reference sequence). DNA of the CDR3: TGTGCCGGCGGGGACTCTGGAAACACCATATATTTT. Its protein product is CAGGDSGNTIYF.

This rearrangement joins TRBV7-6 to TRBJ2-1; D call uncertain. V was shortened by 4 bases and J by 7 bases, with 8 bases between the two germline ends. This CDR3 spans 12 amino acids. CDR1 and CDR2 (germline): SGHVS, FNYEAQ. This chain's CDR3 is CASSSSVNEQFF. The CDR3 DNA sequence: TGTGCCAGCAGCTCCTCGGTGAATGAGCAGTTCTTC.

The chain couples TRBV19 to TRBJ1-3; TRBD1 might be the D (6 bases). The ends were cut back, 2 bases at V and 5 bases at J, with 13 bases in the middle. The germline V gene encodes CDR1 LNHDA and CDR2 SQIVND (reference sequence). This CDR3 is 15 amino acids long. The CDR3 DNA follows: TGTGCCAGTAGTATATCCTCCGACAGGAGAAACACCATATATTTT. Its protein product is CASSISSDRRNTIYF.

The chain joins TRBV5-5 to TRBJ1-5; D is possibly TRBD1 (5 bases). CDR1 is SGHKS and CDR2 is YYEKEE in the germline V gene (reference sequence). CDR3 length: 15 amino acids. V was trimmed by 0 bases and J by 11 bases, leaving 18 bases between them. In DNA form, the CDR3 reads TGTGCCAGCAGCTTGGATGGAACAGGCACTCTAACCCAGCATTTT. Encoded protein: CASSLDGTGTLTQHF.

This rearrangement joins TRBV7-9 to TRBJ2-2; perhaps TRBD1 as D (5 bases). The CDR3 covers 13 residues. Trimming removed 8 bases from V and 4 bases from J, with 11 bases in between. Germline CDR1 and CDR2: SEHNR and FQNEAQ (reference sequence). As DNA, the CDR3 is TGTGCCAGCTCAAAACAGGTCACCGGGGAGCTGTTTTTT. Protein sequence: CASSKQVTGELFF. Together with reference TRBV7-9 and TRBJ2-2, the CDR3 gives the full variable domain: DTGVSQNPRHKITKRGQNVTFRCDPISEHNRLYWYRQTLGQGPEFLTYFQNEAQLEKSRLLSDRFSAERPKGSFSTLEIQRTEQGDSAMYLCASSKQVTGELFFGEGSRLTVL.

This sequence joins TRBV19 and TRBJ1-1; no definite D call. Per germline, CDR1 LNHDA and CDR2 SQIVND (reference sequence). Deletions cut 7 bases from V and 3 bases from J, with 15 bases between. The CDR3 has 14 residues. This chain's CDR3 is CASKSLEGYTEAFF. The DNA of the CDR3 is TGTGCCAGTAAAAGTCTCGAGGGTTACACTGAAGCTTTCTTT.

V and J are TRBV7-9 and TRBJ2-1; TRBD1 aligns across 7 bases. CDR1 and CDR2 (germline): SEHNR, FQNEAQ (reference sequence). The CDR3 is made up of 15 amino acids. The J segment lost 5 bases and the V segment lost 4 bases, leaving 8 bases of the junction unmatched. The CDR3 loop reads CASSSGTAPDNEQFF. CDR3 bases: TGTGCCAGCAGCTCCGGGACAGCCCCGGACAATGAGCAGTTCTTC.

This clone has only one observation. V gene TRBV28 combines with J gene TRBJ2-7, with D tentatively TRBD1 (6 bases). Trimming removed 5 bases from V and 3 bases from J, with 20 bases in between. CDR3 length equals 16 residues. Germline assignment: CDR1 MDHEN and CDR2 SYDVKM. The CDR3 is CASSVPPRTANYEQYF. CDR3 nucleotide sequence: TGTGCCAGCAGTGTACCCCCCCGGACAGCAAACTACGAGCAGTACTTC.

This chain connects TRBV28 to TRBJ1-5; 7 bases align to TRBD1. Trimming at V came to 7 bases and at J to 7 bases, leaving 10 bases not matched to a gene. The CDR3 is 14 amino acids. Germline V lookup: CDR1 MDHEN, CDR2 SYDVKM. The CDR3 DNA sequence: TGTGCCAGCACCCTAACAGGGGAGGTACAGCCCCAGCATTTT. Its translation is CASTLTGEVQPQHF.